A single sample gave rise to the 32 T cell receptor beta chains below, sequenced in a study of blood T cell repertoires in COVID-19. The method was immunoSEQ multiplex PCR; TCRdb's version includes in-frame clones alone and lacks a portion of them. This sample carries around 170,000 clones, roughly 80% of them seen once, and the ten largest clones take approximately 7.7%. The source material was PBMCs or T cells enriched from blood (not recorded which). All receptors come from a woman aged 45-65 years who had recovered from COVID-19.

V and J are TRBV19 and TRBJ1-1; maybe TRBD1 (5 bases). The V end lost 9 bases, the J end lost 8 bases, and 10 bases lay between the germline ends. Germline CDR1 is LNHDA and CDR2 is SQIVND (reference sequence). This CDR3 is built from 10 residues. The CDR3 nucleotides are TGTGCCAGGGGGACTGCCGAAGCTTTCTTT. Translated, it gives CARGTAEAFF.

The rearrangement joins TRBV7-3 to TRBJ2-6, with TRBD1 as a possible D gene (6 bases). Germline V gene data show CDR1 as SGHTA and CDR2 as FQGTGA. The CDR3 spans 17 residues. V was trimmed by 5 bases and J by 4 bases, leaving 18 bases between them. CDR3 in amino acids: CASSPDRGSWGANVLTF. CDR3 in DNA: TGTGCCAGCAGCCCCGATAGGGGGAGTTGGGGGGCCAACGTCCTGACTTTC.

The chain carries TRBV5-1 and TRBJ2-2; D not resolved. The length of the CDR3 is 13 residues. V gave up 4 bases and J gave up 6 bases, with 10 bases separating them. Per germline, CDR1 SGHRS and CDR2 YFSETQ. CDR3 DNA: TGCGCCAGCAGCGCTACGTTGCCCGGGGAGCTGTTTTTT. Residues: CASSATLPGELFF.

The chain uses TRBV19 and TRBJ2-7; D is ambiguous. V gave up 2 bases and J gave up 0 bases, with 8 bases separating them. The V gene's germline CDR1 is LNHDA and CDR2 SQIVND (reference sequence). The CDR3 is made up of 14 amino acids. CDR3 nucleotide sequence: TGTGCCAGTAGTATAAGGCCGGGCTCCTACGAGCAGTACTTC. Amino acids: CASSIRPGSYEQYF.

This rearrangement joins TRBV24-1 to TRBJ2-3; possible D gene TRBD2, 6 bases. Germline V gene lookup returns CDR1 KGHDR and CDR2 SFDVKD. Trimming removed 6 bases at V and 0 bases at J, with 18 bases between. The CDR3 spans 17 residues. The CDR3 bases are TGTGCCACCAGTCCCCTTGGGAGGAGAGGAAGCACAGATACGCAGTATTTT. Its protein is CATSPLGRRGSTDTQYF.

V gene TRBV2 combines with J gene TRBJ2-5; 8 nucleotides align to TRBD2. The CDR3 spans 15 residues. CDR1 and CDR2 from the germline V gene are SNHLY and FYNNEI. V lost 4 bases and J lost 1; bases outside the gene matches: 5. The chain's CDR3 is CASSGGAGGQETQYF. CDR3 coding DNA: TGTGCCAGCAGTGGTGGGGCGGGGGGCCAAGAGACCCAGTACTTC.

This CDR3 reads CASSKSRDRARYNEQFF. The CDR3 bases are TGTGCCAGCTCGAAAAGCCGGGACAGGGCGCGATACAATGAGCAGTTCTTC. The V gene is TRBV27, the J gene TRBJ2-1, with TRBD1 matching 9 bases. Germline V gene lookup returns CDR1 MNHEY and CDR2 SMNVEV (reference sequence). The CDR3 is made up of 17 amino acids. Trimming cost V 8 bases and J 4 bases; bases outside gene matches: 15.

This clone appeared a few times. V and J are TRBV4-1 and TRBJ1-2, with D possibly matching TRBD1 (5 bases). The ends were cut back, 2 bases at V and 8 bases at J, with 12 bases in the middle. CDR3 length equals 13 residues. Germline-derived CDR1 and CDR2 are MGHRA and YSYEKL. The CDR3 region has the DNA TGCGCCAGCAGCCAACGCGGGGGTGAGGGCTACACCTTC. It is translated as CASSQRGGEGYTF.

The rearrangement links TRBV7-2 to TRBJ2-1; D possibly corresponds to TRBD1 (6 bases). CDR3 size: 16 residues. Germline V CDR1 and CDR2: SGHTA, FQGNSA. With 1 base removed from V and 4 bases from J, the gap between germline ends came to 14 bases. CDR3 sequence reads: CASSLGRTGTYNEQFF. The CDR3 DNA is TGTGCCAGCAGCTTAGGACGAACGGGGACATACAATGAGCAGTTCTTC.

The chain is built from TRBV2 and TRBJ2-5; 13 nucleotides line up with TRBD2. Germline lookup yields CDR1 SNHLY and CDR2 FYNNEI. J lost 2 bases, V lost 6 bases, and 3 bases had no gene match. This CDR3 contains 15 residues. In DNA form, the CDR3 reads TGTGCCAGCAGGAAGGGACTAGCGGGGCAAGAGACCCAGTACTTC. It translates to CASRKGLAGQETQYF.

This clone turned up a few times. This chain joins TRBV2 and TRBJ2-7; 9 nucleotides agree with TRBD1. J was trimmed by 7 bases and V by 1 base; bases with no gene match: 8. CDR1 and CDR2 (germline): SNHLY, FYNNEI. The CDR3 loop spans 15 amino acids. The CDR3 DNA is TGTGCCAGCAGTGAAGGGACAGGGGCGGAGGGGGAGCAGTACTTC. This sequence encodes CASSEGTGAEGEQYF. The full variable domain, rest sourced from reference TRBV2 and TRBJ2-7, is EPEVTQTPSHQVTQMGQEVILRCVPISNHLYFYWYRQILGQKVEFLVSFYNNEISEKSEIFDDQFSVERPDGSNFTLKIRSTKLEDSAMYFCASSEGTGAEGEQYFGPGTRLTVT.

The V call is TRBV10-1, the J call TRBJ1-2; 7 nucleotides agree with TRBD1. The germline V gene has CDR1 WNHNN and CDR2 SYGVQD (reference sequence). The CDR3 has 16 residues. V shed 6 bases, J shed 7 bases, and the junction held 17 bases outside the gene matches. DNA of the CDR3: TGCGCCAGCAGGCAACCGCTCGACAGGGTGGGTTGTGGCTACACCTTC. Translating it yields CASRQPLDRVGCGYTF.

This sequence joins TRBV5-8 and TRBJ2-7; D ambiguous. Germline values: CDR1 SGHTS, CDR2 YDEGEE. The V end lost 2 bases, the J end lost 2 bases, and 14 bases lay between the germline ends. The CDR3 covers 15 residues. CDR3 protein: CASSFPGRQPYEQYF. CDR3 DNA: TGTGCCAGCAGCTTCCCTGGGCGTCAACCCTACGAGCAGTACTTC.

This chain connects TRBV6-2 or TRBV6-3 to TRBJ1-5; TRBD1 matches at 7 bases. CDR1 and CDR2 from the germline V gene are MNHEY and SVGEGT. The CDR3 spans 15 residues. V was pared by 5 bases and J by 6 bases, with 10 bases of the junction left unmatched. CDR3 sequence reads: CASSSADRAAQPQHF. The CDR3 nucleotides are TGTGCCAGCAGTAGCGCCGACAGGGCGGCTCAGCCCCAGCATTTT.

CDR3 region: CASSAWTSGGNEQFF. The CDR3 nucleotides are TGTGCCAGCAGTGCCTGGACTAGCGGGGGTAATGAGCAGTTCTTC. This chain links TRBV28 with TRBJ2-1; 13 bases are a match to TRBD2. The CDR3 contains 15 residues. Trimming at V came to 5 bases and at J to 7 bases, leaving 5 bases not matched to a gene. Germline V gene lookup returns CDR1 MDHEN and CDR2 SYDVKM.

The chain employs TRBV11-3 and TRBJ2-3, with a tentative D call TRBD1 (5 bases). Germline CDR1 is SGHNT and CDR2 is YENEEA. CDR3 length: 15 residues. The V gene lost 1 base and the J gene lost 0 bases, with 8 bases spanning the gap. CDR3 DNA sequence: TGTGCCAGCAGCTTAGCTGGGGCTAGCACAGATACGCAGTATTTT. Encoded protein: CASSLAGASTDTQYF. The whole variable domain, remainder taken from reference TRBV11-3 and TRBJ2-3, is EAGVVQSPRYKIIEKKQPVAFWCNPISGHNTLYWYLQNLGQGPELLIRYENEEAVDDSQLPKDRFSAERLKGVDSTLKIQPAELGDSAVYLCASSLAGASTDTQYFGPGTRLTVL.

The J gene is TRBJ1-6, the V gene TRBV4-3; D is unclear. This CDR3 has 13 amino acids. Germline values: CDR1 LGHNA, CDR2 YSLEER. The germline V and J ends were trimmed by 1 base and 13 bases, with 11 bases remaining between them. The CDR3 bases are TGCGCCAGCAGCCAAGCGCTGTCGGGTCCCCTCCACTTT. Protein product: CASSQALSGPLHF.

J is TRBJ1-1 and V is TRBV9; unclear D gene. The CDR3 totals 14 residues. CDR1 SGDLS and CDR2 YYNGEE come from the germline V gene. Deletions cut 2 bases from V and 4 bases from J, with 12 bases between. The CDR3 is CASSVREWGTEAFF. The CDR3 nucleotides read TGTGCCAGCAGCGTCCGGGAGTGGGGCACTGAAGCTTTCTTT. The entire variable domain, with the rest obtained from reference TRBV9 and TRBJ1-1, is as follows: DSGVTQTPKHLITATGQRVTLRCSPRSGDLSVYWYQQSLDQGLQFLIQYYNGEERAKGNILERFSAQQFPDLHSELNLSSLELGDSALYFCASSVREWGTEAFFGQGTRLTVV.

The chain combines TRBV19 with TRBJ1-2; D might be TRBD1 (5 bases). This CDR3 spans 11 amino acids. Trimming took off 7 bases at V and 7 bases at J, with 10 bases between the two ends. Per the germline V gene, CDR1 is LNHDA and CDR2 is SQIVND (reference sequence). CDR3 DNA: TGTGCCAGTACCTCCGGGGGTGGCTACACCTTC. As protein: CASTSGGGYTF. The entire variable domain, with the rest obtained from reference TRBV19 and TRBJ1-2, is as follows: DGGITQSPKYLFRKEGQNVTLSCEQNLNHDAMYWYRQDPGQGLRLIYYSQIVNDFQKGDIAEGYSVSREKKESFPLTVTSAQKNPTAFYLCASTSGGGYTFGSGTRLTVV.

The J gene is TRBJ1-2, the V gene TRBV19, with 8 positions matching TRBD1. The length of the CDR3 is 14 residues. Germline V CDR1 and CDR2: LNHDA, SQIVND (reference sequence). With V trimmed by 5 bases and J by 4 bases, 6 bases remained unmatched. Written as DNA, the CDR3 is TGTGCCAGTAGTGGACTGGACAGGGCCTATGGCTACACCTTC. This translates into CASSGLDRAYGYTF.

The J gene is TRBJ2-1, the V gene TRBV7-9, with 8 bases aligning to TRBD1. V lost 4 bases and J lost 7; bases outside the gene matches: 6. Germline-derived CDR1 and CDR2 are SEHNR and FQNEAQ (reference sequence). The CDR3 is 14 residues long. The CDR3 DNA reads TGTGCCAGCAGCTCCGGACAGGGTTGGAATGAGCAGTTCTTC. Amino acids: CASSSGQGWNEQFF.

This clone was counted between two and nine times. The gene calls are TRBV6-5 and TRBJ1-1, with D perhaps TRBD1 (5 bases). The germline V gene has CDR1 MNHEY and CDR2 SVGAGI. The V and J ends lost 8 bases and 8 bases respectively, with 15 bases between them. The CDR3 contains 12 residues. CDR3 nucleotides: TGTGCCAGCGGGGCCATATCAGGGGAAGCTTTCTTT. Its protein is CASGAISGEAFF.

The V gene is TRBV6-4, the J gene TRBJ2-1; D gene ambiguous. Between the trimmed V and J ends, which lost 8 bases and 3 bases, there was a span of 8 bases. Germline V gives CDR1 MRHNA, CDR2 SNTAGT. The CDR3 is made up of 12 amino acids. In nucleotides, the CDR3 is TGTGCCAGCGTCCCCTACTACAATGAGCAGTTCTTC. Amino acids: CASVPYYNEQFF.

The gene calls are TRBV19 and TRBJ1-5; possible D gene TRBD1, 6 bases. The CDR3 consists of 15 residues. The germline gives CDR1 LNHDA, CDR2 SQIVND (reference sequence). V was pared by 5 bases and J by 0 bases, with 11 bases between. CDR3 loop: CASSPGQISNQPQHF. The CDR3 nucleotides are TGTGCCAGTAGTCCAGGACAGATTAGCAATCAGCCCCAGCATTTT.

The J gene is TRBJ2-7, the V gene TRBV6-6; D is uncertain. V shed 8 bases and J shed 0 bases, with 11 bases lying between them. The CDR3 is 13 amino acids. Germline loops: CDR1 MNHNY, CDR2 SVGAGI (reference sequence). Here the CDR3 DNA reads TGTGCCAGCTCCGGGTGGCTCTCCTACGAGCAGTACTTC. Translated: CASSGWLSYEQYF.

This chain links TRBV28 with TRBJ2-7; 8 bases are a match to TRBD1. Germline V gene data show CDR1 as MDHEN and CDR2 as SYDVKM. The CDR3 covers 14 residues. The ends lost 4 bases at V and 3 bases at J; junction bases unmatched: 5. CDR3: CASSSPTGDYEQYF. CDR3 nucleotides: TGTGCCAGCAGTTCACCGACAGGGGACTACGAGCAGTACTTC.

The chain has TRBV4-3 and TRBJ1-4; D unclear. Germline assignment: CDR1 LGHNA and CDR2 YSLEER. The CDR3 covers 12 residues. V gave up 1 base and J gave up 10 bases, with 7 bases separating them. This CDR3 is CASSQGRGKLFF. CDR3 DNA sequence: TGCGCCAGCAGCCAAGGAAGAGGAAAACTGTTTTTT.

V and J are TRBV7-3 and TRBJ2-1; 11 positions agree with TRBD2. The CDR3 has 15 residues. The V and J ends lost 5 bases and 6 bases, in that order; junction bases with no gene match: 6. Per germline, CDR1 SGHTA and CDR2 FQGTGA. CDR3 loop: CASSRTSGPRNEQFF. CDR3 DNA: TGTGCCAGCAGCAGGACTAGCGGGCCCCGCAATGAGCAGTTCTTC.

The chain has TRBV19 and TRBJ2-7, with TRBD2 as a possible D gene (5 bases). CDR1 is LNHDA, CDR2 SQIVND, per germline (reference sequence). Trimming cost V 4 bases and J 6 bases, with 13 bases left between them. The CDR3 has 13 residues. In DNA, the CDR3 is TGTGCCAGTAGTACCCGGGGTGGTTCCGAGCAGTACTTC. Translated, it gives CASSTRGGSEQYF.

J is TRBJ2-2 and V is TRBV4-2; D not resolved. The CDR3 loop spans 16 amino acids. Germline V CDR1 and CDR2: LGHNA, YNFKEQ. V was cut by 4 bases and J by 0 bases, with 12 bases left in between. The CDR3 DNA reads TGTGCCAGCAGCCGCAAGACAATCGCGAACACCGGGGAGCTGTTTTTT. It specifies CASSRKTIANTGELFF.

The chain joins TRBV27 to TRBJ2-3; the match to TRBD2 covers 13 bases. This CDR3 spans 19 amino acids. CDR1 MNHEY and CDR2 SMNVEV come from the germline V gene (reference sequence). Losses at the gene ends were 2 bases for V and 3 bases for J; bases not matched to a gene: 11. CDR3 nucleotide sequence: TGTGCCAGCAGTTTAAGGCATCCTCGGACTAGCGGGAGTACAGATACGCAGTATTTT. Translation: CASSLRHPRTSGSTDTQYF.

The DNA for the CDR3 is TGTGCCAGCAGTGAGAGATATCTACGGACAGATACGCAGTATTTT. Protein product: CASSERYLRTDTQYF. This chain links TRBV2 with TRBJ2-3; D gene unclear. Germline CDR1 reads SNHLY; CDR2 reads FYNNEI. The CDR3 contains 15 residues. Trimming stripped 3 bases from V and 3 bases from J, with 13 bases between.